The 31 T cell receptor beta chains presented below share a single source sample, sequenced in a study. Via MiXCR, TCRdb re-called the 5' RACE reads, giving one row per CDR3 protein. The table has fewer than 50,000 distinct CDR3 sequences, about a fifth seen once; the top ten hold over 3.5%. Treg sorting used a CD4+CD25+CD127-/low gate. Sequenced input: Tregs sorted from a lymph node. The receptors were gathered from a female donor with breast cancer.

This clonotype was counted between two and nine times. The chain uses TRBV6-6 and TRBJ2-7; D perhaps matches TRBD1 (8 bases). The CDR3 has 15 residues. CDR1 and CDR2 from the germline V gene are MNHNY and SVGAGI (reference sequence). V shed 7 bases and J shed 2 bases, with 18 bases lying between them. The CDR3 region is CASTQGAGDPYEQYF. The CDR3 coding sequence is TGTGCCAGCACCCAGGGGGCGGGAGACCCCTACGAGCAGTACTTC.

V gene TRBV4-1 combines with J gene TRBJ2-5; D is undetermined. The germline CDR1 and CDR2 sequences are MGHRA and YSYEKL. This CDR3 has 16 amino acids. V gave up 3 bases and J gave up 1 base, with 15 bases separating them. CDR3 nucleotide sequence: TGCGCCAGCAGCCATGATTCGGGCAGGCCCCAAGAGACCCAGTACTTC. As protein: CASSHDSGRPQETQYF.

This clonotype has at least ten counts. CDR3 protein: CASSLVGGHTDTQYF. In DNA form, the CDR3 reads TGTGCCAGCAGCTTAGTAGGGGGCCATACAGATACGCAGTATTTT. The chain couples TRBV7-8 to TRBJ2-3; 7 bases are shared with TRBD1. Germline V gene sequence: CDR1 SGHVS, CDR2 FQNEAQ. V shed 1 base, J shed 3 bases, and the junction held 4 bases outside the gene matches. The CDR3 is 15 amino acids.

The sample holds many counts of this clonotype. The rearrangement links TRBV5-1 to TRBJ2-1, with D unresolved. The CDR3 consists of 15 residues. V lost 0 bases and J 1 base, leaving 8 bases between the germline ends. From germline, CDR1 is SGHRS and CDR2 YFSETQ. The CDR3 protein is CASSLAVASYNEQFF. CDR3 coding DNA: TGCGCCAGCAGCTTGGCGGTAGCTTCCTACAATGAGCAGTTCTTC.

The CDR3 loop is CSATRFATEAFF. The CDR3 nucleotides are TGCAGTGCTACCAGGTTCGCCACTGAAGCTTTCTTT. V is TRBV20-1 and J is TRBJ1-1, with D hard to call. Trimming shortened V by 4 bases and J by 4 bases, and 10 bases separated the two germline ends. The germline gives CDR1 DFQATT, CDR2 SNEGSKA (reference sequence). This CDR3 has 12 amino acids.

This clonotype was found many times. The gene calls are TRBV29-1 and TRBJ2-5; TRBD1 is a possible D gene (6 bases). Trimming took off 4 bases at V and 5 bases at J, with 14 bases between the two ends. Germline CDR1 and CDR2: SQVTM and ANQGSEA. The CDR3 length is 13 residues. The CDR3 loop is CSVAQGRWETQYF. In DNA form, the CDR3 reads TGCAGCGTTGCCCAGGGGCGTTGGGAGACCCAGTACTTC.

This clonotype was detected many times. CDR3 nucleotide sequence: TGCAGTGCTAGAGATTTCAACTATGGCTACACCTTC. As protein: CSARDFNYGYTF. The V and J genes are TRBV20-1 and TRBJ1-2; D unresolved. The germline CDR1 and CDR2 sequences are DFQATT and SNEGSKA (reference sequence). V was shortened by 0 bases and J by 2 bases, with 4 bases between the two germline ends. This CDR3 is 12 amino acids long.

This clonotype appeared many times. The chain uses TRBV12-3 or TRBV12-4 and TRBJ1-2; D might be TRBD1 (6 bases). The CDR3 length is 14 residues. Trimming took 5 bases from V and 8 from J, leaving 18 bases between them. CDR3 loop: CASSPPGGARGYTF. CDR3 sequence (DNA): TGTGCCAGCAGTCCCCCCGGGGGGGCGCGGGGCTACACCTTC.

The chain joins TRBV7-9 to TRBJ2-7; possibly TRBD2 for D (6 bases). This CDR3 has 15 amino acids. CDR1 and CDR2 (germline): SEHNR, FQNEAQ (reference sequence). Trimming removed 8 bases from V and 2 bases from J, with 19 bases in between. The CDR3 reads CASGHPGTYPYEQYF. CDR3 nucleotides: TGTGCCAGCGGCCACCCCGGGACTTATCCCTACGAGCAGTACTTC.

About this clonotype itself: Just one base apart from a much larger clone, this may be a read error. CDR3 nucleotide sequence: TGTGCCAGCATCTACCTAACTAGCGGGAGTTTCTACAATGAGCAGTTCTTC. It translates to CASIYLTSGSFYNEQFF. This sequence joins TRBV7-3 and TRBJ2-1; 11 bases are a match to TRBD2. The J segment lost 3 bases and the V segment lost 7 bases, leaving 11 bases of the junction unmatched. CDR3 length equals 17 residues. Germline CDR1 reads SGHTA; CDR2 reads FQGTGA.

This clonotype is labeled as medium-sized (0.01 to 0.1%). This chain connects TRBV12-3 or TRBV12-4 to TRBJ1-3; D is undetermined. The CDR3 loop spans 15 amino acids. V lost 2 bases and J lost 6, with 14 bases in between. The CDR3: CASSLSHNRLNTIYF. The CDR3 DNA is TGTGCCAGCAGTTTAAGTCACAATCGGTTAAACACCATATATTTT.

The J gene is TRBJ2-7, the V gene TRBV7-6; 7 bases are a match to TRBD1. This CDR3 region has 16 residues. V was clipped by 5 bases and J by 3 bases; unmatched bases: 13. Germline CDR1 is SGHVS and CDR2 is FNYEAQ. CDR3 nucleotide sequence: TGTGCCAGCAGCCCAACGCCGGGACAGACCATCTACGAGCAGTACTTC. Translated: CASSPTPGQTIYEQYF. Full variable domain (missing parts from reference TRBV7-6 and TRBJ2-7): GAGVSQSPRYKVTKRGQDVALRCDPISGHVSLYWYRQALGQGPEFLTYFNYEAQQDKSGLPNDRFSAERPEGSISTLTIQRTEQRDSAMYRCASSPTPGQTIYEQYFGPGTRLTVT.

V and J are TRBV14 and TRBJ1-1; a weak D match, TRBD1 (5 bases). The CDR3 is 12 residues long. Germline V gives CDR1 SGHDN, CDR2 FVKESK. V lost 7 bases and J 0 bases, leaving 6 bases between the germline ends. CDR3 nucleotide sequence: TGTGCCAGCAAGGGGTTGAACACTGAAGCTTTCTTT. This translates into CASKGLNTEAFF.

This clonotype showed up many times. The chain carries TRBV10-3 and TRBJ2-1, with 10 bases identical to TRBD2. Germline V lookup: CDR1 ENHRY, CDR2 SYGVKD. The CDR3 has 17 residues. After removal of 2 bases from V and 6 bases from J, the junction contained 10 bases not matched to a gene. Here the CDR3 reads CAISETESGRALNEQFF. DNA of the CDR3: TGTGCCATCAGTGAGACAGAAAGCGGGAGGGCCCTCAATGAGCAGTTCTTC.

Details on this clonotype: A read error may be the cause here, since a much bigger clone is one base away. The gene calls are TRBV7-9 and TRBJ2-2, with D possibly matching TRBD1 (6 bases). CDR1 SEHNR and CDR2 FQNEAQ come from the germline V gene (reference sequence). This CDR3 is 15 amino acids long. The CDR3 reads CTSSPGQKNTGELFF. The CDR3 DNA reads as TGTACCAGCAGTCCGGGACAAAAGAACACCGGGGAGCTGTTTTTT. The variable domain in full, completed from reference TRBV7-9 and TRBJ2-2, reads DTGVSQNPRHKITKRGQNVTFRCDPISEHNRLYWYRQTLGQGPEFLTYFQNEAQLEKSRLLSDRFSAERPKGSFSTLEIQRTEQGDSAMYLCTSSPGQKNTGELFFGEGSRLTVL.

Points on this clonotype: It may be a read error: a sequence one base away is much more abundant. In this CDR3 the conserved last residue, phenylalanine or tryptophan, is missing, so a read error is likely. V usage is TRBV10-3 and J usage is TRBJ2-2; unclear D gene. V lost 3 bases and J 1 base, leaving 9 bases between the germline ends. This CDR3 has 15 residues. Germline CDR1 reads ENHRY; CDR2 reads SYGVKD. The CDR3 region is CAISDREWNTGELFI. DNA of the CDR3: TGTGCCATCAGTGACCGTGAGTGGAACACCGGGGAGCTGTTTATT.

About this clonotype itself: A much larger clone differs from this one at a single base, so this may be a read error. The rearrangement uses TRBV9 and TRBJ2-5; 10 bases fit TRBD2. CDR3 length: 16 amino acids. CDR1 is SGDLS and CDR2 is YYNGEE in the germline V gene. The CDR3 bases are TGTGCCAGCGGCGTCTTCCTAGCGGGAGCTTCAGAGACCCAGTACTTC. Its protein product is CASGVFLAGASETQYF.

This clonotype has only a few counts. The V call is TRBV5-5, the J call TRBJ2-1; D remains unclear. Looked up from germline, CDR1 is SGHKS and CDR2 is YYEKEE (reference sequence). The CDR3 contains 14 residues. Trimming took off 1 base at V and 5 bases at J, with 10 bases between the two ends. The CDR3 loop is CASSLTWADNEQFF. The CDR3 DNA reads TGTGCCAGCAGCTTGACGTGGGCAGACAATGAGCAGTTCTTC.

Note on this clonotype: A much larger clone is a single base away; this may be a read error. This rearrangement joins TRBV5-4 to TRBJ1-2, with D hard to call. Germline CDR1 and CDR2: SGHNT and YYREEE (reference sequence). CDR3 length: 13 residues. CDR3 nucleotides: TGTGCCAGCAGTTTGGACGGGAACTATGGCAACACCTTC. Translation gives CASSLDGNYGNTF.

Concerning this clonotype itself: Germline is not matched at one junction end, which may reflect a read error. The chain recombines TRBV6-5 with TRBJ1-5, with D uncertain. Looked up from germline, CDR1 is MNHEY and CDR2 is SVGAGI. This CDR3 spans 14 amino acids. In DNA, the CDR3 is TGTGCCAGCAGTCACAACCCGAGCAATCAGCCCCAGAATTTT. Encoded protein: CASSHNPSNQPQNF.

CDR3 DNA sequence: TGTGCCTGGGGTACGTGGGCCTACGAGCAGTACTTC. It is translated as CAWGTWAYEQYF. This chain joins TRBV30 and TRBJ2-7, with D hard to call. The CDR3 is 12 amino acids. The V end lost 5 bases, the J end lost 2 bases, and 10 bases lay between the germline ends. Germline CDR1 reads GTSNPN; CDR2 reads SVGIG (reference sequence).

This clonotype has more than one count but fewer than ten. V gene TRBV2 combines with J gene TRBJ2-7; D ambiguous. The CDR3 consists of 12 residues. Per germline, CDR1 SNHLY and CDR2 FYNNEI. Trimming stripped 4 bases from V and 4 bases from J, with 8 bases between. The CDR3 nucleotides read TGTGCCAGCAGTGTCGAGCCTTACGAGCAGTACTTC. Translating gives CASSVEPYEQYF. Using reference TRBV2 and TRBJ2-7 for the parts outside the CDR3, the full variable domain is EPEVTQTPSHQVTQMGQEVILRCVPISNHLYFYWYRQILGQKVEFLVSFYNNEISEKSEIFDDQFSVERPDGSNFTLKIRSTKLEDSAMYFCASSVEPYEQYFGPGTRLTVT.

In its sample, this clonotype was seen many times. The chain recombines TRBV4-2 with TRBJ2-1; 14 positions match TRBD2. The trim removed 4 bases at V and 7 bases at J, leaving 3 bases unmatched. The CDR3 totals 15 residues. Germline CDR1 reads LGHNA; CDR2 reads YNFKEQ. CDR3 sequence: CASSPGTSGSNEQFF. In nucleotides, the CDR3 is TGTGCCAGCAGCCCCGGGACTAGCGGGAGTAATGAGCAGTTCTTC.

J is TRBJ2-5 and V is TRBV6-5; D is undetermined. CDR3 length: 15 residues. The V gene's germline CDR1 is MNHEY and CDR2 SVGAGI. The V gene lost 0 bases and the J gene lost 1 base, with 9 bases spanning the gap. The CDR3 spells CASSYSKNSQETQYF. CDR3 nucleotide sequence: TGTGCCAGCAGTTACTCGAAGAACAGCCAAGAGACCCAGTACTTC.

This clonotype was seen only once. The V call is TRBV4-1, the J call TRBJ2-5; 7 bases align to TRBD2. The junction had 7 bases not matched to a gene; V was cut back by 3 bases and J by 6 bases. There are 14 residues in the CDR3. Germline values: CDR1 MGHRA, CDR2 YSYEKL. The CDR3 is CASSHPGGIQTQYF. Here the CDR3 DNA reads TGCGCCAGCAGCCATCCGGGGGGAATACAGACCCAGTACTTC.

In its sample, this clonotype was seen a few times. The CDR3 nucleotides are TGTGCCAGCAGAGGGACTAGCGCCTCAGATACGCAGTATTTT. This translates into CASRGTSASDTQYF. The rearrangement joins TRBV2 to TRBJ2-3; 10 bases align to TRBD2. Germline V gene lookup returns CDR1 SNHLY and CDR2 FYNNEI. CDR3 length: 14 amino acids. Trimming at V came to 6 bases and at J to 4 bases, leaving 4 bases not matched to a gene.

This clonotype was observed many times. The CDR3 is CASAGLTKNEQFF. The CDR3 nucleotides read TGTGCCAGCGCCGGCCTCACTAAGAATGAGCAGTTCTTC. This sequence joins TRBV6-5 and TRBJ2-1; D unclear. V lost 8 bases and J lost 7, with 15 bases in between. This CDR3 region has 13 residues. CDR1 is MNHEY and CDR2 is SVGAGI in the germline V gene.

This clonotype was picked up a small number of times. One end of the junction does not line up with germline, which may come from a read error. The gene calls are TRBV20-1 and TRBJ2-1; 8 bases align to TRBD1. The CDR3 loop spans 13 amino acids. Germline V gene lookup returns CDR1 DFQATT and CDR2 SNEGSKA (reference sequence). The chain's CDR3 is CQVGQGRTDEQFF. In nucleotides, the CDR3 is TGTCAGGTAGGACAGGGAAGGACGGATGAGCAGTTCTTC.

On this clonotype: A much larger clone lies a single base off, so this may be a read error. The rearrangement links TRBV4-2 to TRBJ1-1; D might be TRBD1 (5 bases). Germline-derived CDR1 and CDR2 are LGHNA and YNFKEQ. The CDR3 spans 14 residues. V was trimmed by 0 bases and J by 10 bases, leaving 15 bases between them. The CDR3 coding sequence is TGTGCCAGCAGCCAAGATGGTCGGGGGGGTGGAGCTTTCTTT. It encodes CASSQDGRGGGAFF.

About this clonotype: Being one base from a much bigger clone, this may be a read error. The CDR3 loop is CSVVGLADAGELFF. The CDR3, as DNA: TGCAGCGTTGTAGGGCTAGCCGACGCCGGGGAGCTGTTTTTT. The chain links TRBV29-1 to TRBJ2-2; a possible D gene is TRBD2 (5 bases). This CDR3 region has 14 residues. Germline assignment: CDR1 SQVTM and CDR2 ANQGSEA. V dropped 4 bases and J dropped 6 bases, with 15 bases sitting between them.

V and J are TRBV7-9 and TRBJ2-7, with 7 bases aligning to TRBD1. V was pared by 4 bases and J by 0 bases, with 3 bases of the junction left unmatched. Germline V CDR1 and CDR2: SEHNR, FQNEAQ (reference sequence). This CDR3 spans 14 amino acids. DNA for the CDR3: TGTGCCAGCAGCTCTAGGGACAGCTCCTACGAGCAGTACTTC. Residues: CASSSRDSSYEQYF.